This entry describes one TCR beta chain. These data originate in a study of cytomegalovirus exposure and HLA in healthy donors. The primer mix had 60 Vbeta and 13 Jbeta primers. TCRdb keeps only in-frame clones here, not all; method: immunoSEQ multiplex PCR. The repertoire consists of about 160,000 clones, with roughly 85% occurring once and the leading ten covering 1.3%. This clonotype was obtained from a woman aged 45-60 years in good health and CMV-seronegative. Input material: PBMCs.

In DNA form, the CDR3 reads TGTGCCAGCAGTTTGCCCACAGGGCACAATGAGCAGTTCTTC. Amino acids: CASSLPTGHNEQFF. V and J are TRBV28 and TRBJ2-1, with a weak D call TRBD1 (6 bases). This CDR3 is built from 14 residues. V was pared by 3 bases and J by 5 bases, with 11 bases between. CDR1 and CDR2 from the germline V gene are MDHEN and SYDVKM. Supplemented by reference TRBV28 and TRBJ2-1, the full variable domain reads DVKVTQSSRYLVKRTGEKVFLECVQDMDHENMFWYRQDPGLGLRLIYFSYDVKMKEKGDIPEGYSVSREKKERFSLILESASTNQTSMYLCASSLPTGHNEQFFGPGTRLTVL.